The 12 T cell receptor beta chains below come from one sample, sequenced in a study of blood T cell repertoires in COVID-19. Measured with immunoSEQ multiplex PCR; TCRdb has only the in-frame clones, and not every one. The data contain under 300,000 clones, about 93% of them singletons. Sequenced sample: PBMCs or T cells enriched from blood (not recorded which). Source of these receptors: a woman between 18 and 29 years old who had recovered from COVID-19.

The J gene is TRBJ2-1, the V gene TRBV24-1, with D possibly being TRBD1 (6 bases). Germline CDR1 is KGHDR and CDR2 is SFDVKD. V lost 3 bases and J lost 7, with 12 bases in between. The CDR3 covers 14 residues. The CDR3 reads CATSDRPTGNEQFF. For the CDR3, the DNA is TGTGCCACCAGTGATCGCCCGACAGGAAATGAGCAGTTCTTC.

The chain employs TRBV5-1 and TRBJ1-1; 7 bases agree with TRBD1. The CDR3 extends over 12 amino acids. CDR1 is SGHRS and CDR2 is YFSETQ in the germline V gene. With 4 bases clipped from V and 7 bases from J, the junction kept 4 bases outside the gene matches. DNA for the CDR3: TGCGCCAGCAGCCCCCAGGGGGATGAAGCTTTCTTT. Translated, it gives CASSPQGDEAFF.

CDR3 DNA sequence: TGTGCCAGTAGTGTCGCATCGGGGGGGAAAGAGACCCAGTACTTC. Translated, it gives CASSVASGGKETQYF. The chain is built from TRBV19 and TRBJ2-5, with 8 bases lining up with TRBD2. The J segment lost 3 bases and the V segment lost 5 bases, leaving 8 bases of the junction unmatched. The CDR3 sequence is 15 residues long. Germline V CDR1 and CDR2: LNHDA, SQIVND (reference sequence).

The DNA of the CDR3 is TGTGCCAGCAGCCAAGGGACTAGCACAGATACGCAGTATTTT. Its protein is CASSQGTSTDTQYF. The rearrangement uses TRBV3-1 (or the pseudogene TRBV3-2) and TRBJ2-3, with D possibly being TRBD2 (5 bases). Germline V lookup: CDR1 LGHDT, CDR2 YNNKEL (reference sequence). V shed 1 base and J shed 0 bases, with 5 bases lying between them. CDR3 length: 14 residues.

The chain is built from TRBV29-1 and TRBJ2-2; 10 bases align to TRBD2. J lost 5 bases, V lost 3 bases, and 3 bases had no gene match. Germline CDR1 SQVTM, CDR2 ANQGSEA. The CDR3 covers 14 residues. CDR3 in DNA: TGCAGCGTTGAGGGACTAGCGAGGACCGGGGAGCTGTTTTTT. The encoded protein is CSVEGLARTGELFF.

The chain combines TRBV18 with TRBJ2-2; 7 nucleotides agree with TRBD2. Germline loops: CDR1 KGHSH, CDR2 LQKENI. With 5 bases clipped from V and 6 bases from J, the junction kept 3 bases outside the gene matches. The CDR3 has 13 amino acids. The CDR3 nucleotides are TGTGCCAGCTCATCGACTAGCTCCGGGGAGCTGTTTTTT. This codes for CASSSTSSGELFF.

Points on this clone: This specimen includes other DNA sequences encoding the same CDR3. This sequence joins TRBV5-1 and TRBJ1-1, with unresolved D. The CDR3 is 13 residues long. V lost 0 bases and J 3 bases, leaving 6 bases between the germline ends. The germline V gene encodes CDR1 SGHRS and CDR2 YFSETQ. In nucleotides, the CDR3 is TGCGCCAGCAGCTTGGGACAATACACTGAAGCTTTCTTT. Protein sequence: CASSLGQYTEAFF.

This clone was observed a few times. The J gene is TRBJ2-1, the V gene TRBV7-2; D perhaps matches TRBD1 (5 bases). Germline lookup yields CDR1 SGHTA and CDR2 FQGNSA. The length of the CDR3 is 13 residues. The germline V and J ends were trimmed by 5 bases and 15 bases, with 20 bases remaining between them. CDR3 loop: CASSPFGQGRGFF. In DNA, the CDR3 is TGTGCCAGCAGCCCTTTTGGTCAGGGCAGAGGGTTCTTC.

This chain joins TRBV14 and TRBJ1-2; weak D call: TRBD1 (6 bases). The CDR3 consists of 14 residues. CDR1 is SGHDN, CDR2 FVKESK, per germline. The ends were cut back, 4 bases at V and 4 bases at J, with 13 bases in the middle. CDR3 region: CASSPRLGGYGYTF. The CDR3, as DNA: TGTGCCAGCAGCCCCCGGCTAGGGGGCTATGGCTACACCTTC.

The V gene is TRBV6-2 or TRBV6-3, the J gene TRBJ2-1; perhaps TRBD2 as D (6 bases). The CDR3 sequence is 15 residues long. The V gene's germline CDR1 is MNHEY and CDR2 SVGEGT. The germline V and J ends were trimmed by 7 bases and 2 bases, with 15 bases remaining between them. The CDR3 nucleotides are TGTGCCAGCACCCCACGGATAGCGGCCTACAATGAGCAGTTCTTC. Its translation: CASTPRIAAYNEQFF.

The gene calls are TRBV19 and TRBJ1-3; 9 bases map to TRBD1. This CDR3 comprises 16 residues. Trimming at V came to 4 bases and at J to 2 bases, leaving 6 bases not matched to a gene. Germline values: CDR1 LNHDA, CDR2 SQIVND (reference sequence). CDR3 DNA: TGTGCCAGTAGTACTTCCGGGACAGGGACTGGAAACACCATATATTTT. It yields the protein CASSTSGTGTGNTIYF.

J is TRBJ1-1 and V is TRBV4-1; maybe TRBD1 (5 bases). Germline-derived CDR1 and CDR2 are MGHRA and YSYEKL. The CDR3 sequence is 15 residues long. Between the trimmed V and J ends, which lost 1 base and 0 bases, there was a span of 9 bases. CDR3 sequence (DNA): TGCGCCAGCAGCCAAGCGGAGGGGATGAACACTGAAGCTTTCTTT. This codes for CASSQAEGMNTEAFF.